These 27 T cell receptor beta chains share one sample of origin, sequenced in a study of blood T cell repertoires in COVID-19. Profiled with immunoSEQ multiplex PCR; TCRdb holds only in-frame clones, not every one. The sample contains 200,000 to 250,000 clones, 75% to 90% of which appear only once. The sample was PBMCs or T cells enriched from blood (not recorded which). The receptor set was obtained from a woman aged 25 to 45 who had been exposed to COVID-19.

The CDR3 DNA sequence: TGTGCCAGCAGAGGACTAGCGGGACGCAATGAGCAGTTCTTC. This gives the protein CASRGLAGRNEQFF. J is TRBJ2-1 and V is TRBV27; 12 nucleotides agree with TRBD2. The V gene end was trimmed by 6 bases and the J gene end by 6 bases; junction bases not matched to a gene: 3. The germline gives CDR1 MNHEY, CDR2 SMNVEV (reference sequence). This CDR3 contains 14 residues.

This clone was counted once. The chain combines TRBV3-1 (or the pseudogene TRBV3-2) with TRBJ2-7; 9 positions agree with TRBD1. The V gene end was trimmed by 4 bases and the J gene end by 3 bases; junction bases not matched to a gene: 10. Germline assignment: CDR1 LGHDT and CDR2 YNNKEL (reference sequence). The CDR3 length is 16 residues. The CDR3 spells CASSPTRDRVLYEQYF. DNA for the CDR3: TGTGCCAGCAGCCCTACTAGGGACAGGGTTCTCTACGAGCAGTACTTC.

The chain links TRBV4-2 to TRBJ2-5; TRBD2 might be the D (6 bases). Per the germline V gene, CDR1 is LGHNA and CDR2 is YNFKEQ. V lost 1 base, J lost 2 bases, and 11 bases lay in between. The CDR3 length is 15 residues. Here the CDR3 DNA reads TGTGCCAGCAGCCAAGGGGACTGGAAGCAAGAGACCCAGTACTTC. It yields the protein CASSQGDWKQETQYF.

The chain is built from TRBV2 and TRBJ2-7; D not resolved. CDR1 and CDR2 (germline): SNHLY, FYNNEI. Trimming removed 10 bases at V and 2 bases at J, with 15 bases between. This CDR3 contains 13 residues. The CDR3 nucleotides are TGTGCCACCTTTGGAGCCAGTCCCTACGAGCAGTACTTC. It codes for CATFGASPYEQYF.

The chain employs TRBV29-1 and TRBJ2-5, with D perhaps matching TRBD2 (6 bases). V lost 4 bases and J 1 base, leaving 10 bases between the germline ends. Germline lookup yields CDR1 SQVTM and CDR2 ANQGSEA. This CDR3 spans 13 amino acids. The DNA for the CDR3 is TGCAGCGTTGGGAGGGAACTCCAAGAGACCCAGTACTTC. Translation gives CSVGRELQETQYF. Drawing the rest from reference TRBV29-1 and TRBJ2-5, the complete variable domain is SAVISQKPSRDICQRGTSLTIQCQVDSQVTMMFWYRQQPGQSLTLIATANQGSEATYESGFVIDKFPISRPNLTFSTLTVSNMSPEDSSIYLCSVGRELQETQYFGPGTRLLVL.

The chain links TRBV2 to TRBJ2-7; D perhaps matches TRBD1 (6 bases). The CDR3 runs to 13 residues. With 6 bases removed from V and 4 bases from J, the gap between germline ends came to 13 bases. CDR1 is SNHLY and CDR2 is FYNNEI in the germline V gene. The CDR3 loop is CASRGGTLYEQYF. CDR3 in DNA: TGTGCCAGCAGGGGTGGGACACTTTACGAGCAGTACTTC.

The rearrangement uses TRBV5-1 and TRBJ2-7; TRBD2 is a possible D gene (6 bases). V dropped 0 bases and J dropped 2 bases, with 12 bases sitting between them. The CDR3 totals 15 residues. Germline V gene sequence: CDR1 SGHRS, CDR2 YFSETQ. The CDR3 spells CASSLERTGAYEQYF. The CDR3, as DNA: TGCGCCAGCAGCTTGGAAAGGACGGGAGCCTACGAGCAGTACTTC.

The chain recombines TRBV11-2 with TRBJ1-4; 8 nucleotides agree with TRBD1. The CDR3 is made up of 13 amino acids. Trimming cost V 8 bases and J 4 bases; bases outside gene matches: 3. Germline CDR1 reads SGHAT; CDR2 reads FQNNGV. CDR3 sequence: CASRQGFNEKLFF. The CDR3 coding sequence is TGTGCCAGCCGACAGGGGTTTAATGAAAAACTGTTTTTT.

This rearrangement joins TRBV30 to TRBJ1-3; D unclear. V was cut by 6 bases and J by 0 bases, with 9 bases left in between. CDR1 is GTSNPN, CDR2 SVGIG, per germline (reference sequence). The CDR3 is made up of 13 amino acids. CDR3 sequence reads: CACSKSSGNTIYF. DNA for the CDR3: TGTGCCTGCTCTAAGAGCTCTGGAAACACCATATATTTT.

Remarks on this clone: The identical CDR3 is also encoded by other nucleotide sequences in the sample. The chain recombines TRBV9 with TRBJ2-7; 7 bases are shared with TRBD2. After removal of 2 bases from V and 3 bases from J, the junction contained 5 bases not matched to a gene. CDR3 length equals 14 residues. Germline V gene lookup returns CDR1 SGDLS and CDR2 YYNGEE. The chain's CDR3 is CASSVSGTGYEQYF. For the CDR3, the DNA is TGTGCCAGCAGCGTGAGCGGGACCGGCTACGAGCAGTACTTC.

This clone appeared once. This sequence joins TRBV2 and TRBJ2-7, with 7 bases aligning to TRBD1. Germline V gene data show CDR1 as SNHLY and CDR2 as FYNNEI. The CDR3 runs to 14 residues. J lost 3 bases, V lost 6 bases, and 8 bases had no gene match. The CDR3 coding sequence is TGTGCCAGCAGCCCCAGGGGGATGAGCTACGAGCAGTACTTC. Amino acid sequence: CASSPRGMSYEQYF.

This rearrangement joins TRBV2 to TRBJ2-3, with 16 bases fitting TRBD2. The CDR3 extends over 17 amino acids. V was clipped by 5 bases and J by 7 bases; unmatched bases: 9. The germline CDR1 and CDR2 sequences are SNHLY and FYNNEI. The CDR3 DNA sequence: TGTGCCAGCAGTCGTGGGACTAGCGGGAGGGCCGGGAATACGCAGTATTTT. This gives the protein CASSRGTSGRAGNTQYF.

The chain has TRBV4-2 and TRBJ1-4; D is uncertain. The germline V and J ends were trimmed by 0 bases and 8 bases, with 16 bases remaining between them. In germline, CDR1 is LGHNA, CDR2 YNFKEQ. This CDR3 contains 16 residues. The chain's CDR3 is CASSQDSGGREEKLFF. The DNA for the CDR3 is TGTGCCAGCAGCCAAGACTCCGGAGGAAGGGAAGAAAAACTGTTTTTT.

The chain employs TRBV5-6 and TRBJ1-6; 9 bases are shared with TRBD1. The germline CDR1 and CDR2 sequences are SGHDT and YYEEEE. The V gene end was trimmed by 3 bases and the J gene end by 7 bases; junction bases not matched to a gene: 2. This CDR3 is 14 amino acids long. Here the CDR3 DNA reads TGTGCCAGCAGCTGGGACAGGGTGAATTCACCCCTCCACTTT. It is translated as CASSWDRVNSPLHF.

This chain joins TRBV3-1 (or the pseudogene TRBV3-2) and TRBJ1-1; D is ambiguous. The CDR3 is made up of 14 amino acids. Per the germline V gene, CDR1 is LGHDT and CDR2 is YNNKEL (reference sequence). V gave up 3 bases and J gave up 6 bases, with 14 bases separating them. CDR3 DNA: TGTGCCAGCAGCCAGGCAGTCCCTGCCGCTGAAGCTTTCTTT. It codes for CASSQAVPAAEAFF.

The rearrangement links TRBV3-1 (or the pseudogene TRBV3-2) to TRBJ2-1; the match to TRBD2 covers 7 bases. Germline CDR1 and CDR2: LGHDT and YNNKEL (reference sequence). V was clipped by 4 bases and J by 5 bases; unmatched bases: 11. The CDR3 is 16 amino acids. The CDR3 is CASSRPTSRVDNEQFF. The DNA for the CDR3 is TGTGCCAGCAGCCGCCCGACTAGCCGCGTCGACAATGAGCAGTTCTTC.

CDR3 sequence reads: CAWDFRLAGTYEQYF. CDR3 in DNA: TGTGCCTGGGACTTTCGACTAGCGGGAACGTACGAGCAGTACTTC. This sequence joins TRBV30 and TRBJ2-7, with TRBD2 matching 11 bases. Trimming took 5 bases from V and 4 from J; bases not matched to a gene: 10. The germline CDR1 and CDR2 sequences are GTSNPN and SVGIG (reference sequence). The CDR3 is made up of 15 amino acids.

The chain recombines TRBV28 with TRBJ2-3, with 11 bases identical to TRBD1. Germline CDR1 is MDHEN and CDR2 is SYDVKM. The CDR3 runs 16 residues. The junction had 8 bases not matched to a gene; V was cut back by 7 bases and J by 2 bases. The CDR3 DNA reads as TGTGCCAGCACTTTTGTGGGACAGGGGGTCACAGATACGCAGTATTTT. Translated, it gives CASTFVGQGVTDTQYF. Variable domain in full (rest from reference TRBV28 and TRBJ2-3): DVKVTQSSRYLVKRTGEKVFLECVQDMDHENMFWYRQDPGLGLRLIYFSYDVKMKEKGDIPEGYSVSREKKERFSLILESASTNQTSMYLCASTFVGQGVTDTQYFGPGTRLTVL.

This clone has a single count. The rearrangement joins TRBV5-1 to TRBJ2-7, with D unresolved. The CDR3 contains 12 residues. Trimming cost V 5 bases and J 4 bases, with 10 bases left between them. Germline CDR1 and CDR2: SGHRS and YFSETQ. DNA for the CDR3: TGCGCCAGCAGTTACTACGGGTACGAGCAGTACTTC. Translation: CASSYYGYEQYF.

The chain links TRBV12-3 or TRBV12-4 to TRBJ2-7; D is perhaps TRBD1 (6 bases). This CDR3 has 12 residues. V shed 6 bases and J shed 0 bases, with 6 bases lying between them. The CDR3 nucleotides read TGTGCCAGCAGCAGGGGCTCCTACGAGCAGTACTTC. Its protein product is CASSRGSYEQYF.

This clone was detected a few times. Distinct nucleotide sequences in the sample also encode this CDR3. This CDR3 reads CASSDSAGGPETQYF. CDR3 nucleotides: TGTGCCAGCAGTGACTCAGCGGGAGGGCCGGAGACCCAGTACTTC. The rearrangement uses TRBV6-4 and TRBJ2-5, with TRBD2 identical over 10 bases. Trimming cost V 0 bases and J 5 bases; bases outside gene matches: 3. The CDR3 contains 15 residues. The V gene's germline CDR1 is MRHNA and CDR2 SNTAGT.

The J gene is TRBJ1-1, the V gene TRBV7-9; unclear D gene. This CDR3 is 15 amino acids long. Deletions cut 5 bases from V and 1 base from J, with 14 bases between. The V gene's germline CDR1 is SEHNR and CDR2 FQNEAQ (reference sequence). CDR3 bases: TGTGCCAGCAGCCCTACCCAAGTGCGGAACACTGAAGCTTTCTTT. This sequence encodes CASSPTQVRNTEAFF.

The chain links TRBV28 to TRBJ2-1, with 11 positions matching TRBD2. V shed 4 bases, J shed 9 bases, and the junction held 8 bases outside the gene matches. This CDR3 is built from 15 residues. Germline CDR1 reads MDHEN; CDR2 reads SYDVKM. CDR3 amino acids: CASSWVSGRAGEQFF. CDR3 coding DNA: TGTGCCAGCAGTTGGGTTAGCGGGAGGGCCGGTGAGCAGTTCTTC.

The chain recombines TRBV28 with TRBJ2-7; weak D call: TRBD1 (5 bases). The germline V gene encodes CDR1 MDHEN and CDR2 SYDVKM. The length of the CDR3 is 15 residues. Trimming cost V 6 bases and J 4 bases, with 19 bases left between them. CDR3 DNA sequence: TGTGCCAGCAGCCCTACCAGGGCCCCTATATACGAGCAGTACTTC. Its translation: CASSPTRAPIYEQYF.

V and J are TRBV30 and TRBJ2-7; 7 bases are a match to TRBD2. V gave up 0 bases and J gave up 0 bases; unmatched junction bases: 2. CDR3 length equals 14 residues. Germline assignment: CDR1 GTSNPN and CDR2 SVGIG (reference sequence). In nucleotides, the CDR3 is TGTGCCTGGAGTGTCGCTAGCGGCTCCTACGAGCAGTACTTC. Encoded protein: CAWSVASGSYEQYF.

J is TRBJ1-6 and V is TRBV5-4; D is unclear. Germline assignment: CDR1 SGHNT and CDR2 YYREEE (reference sequence). The CDR3 is made up of 15 amino acids. V was shortened by 0 bases and J by 7 bases, with 11 bases between the two germline ends. The chain's CDR3 is CASSLGWTGNSPLHF. The CDR3, as DNA: TGTGCCAGCAGCTTGGGGTGGACGGGAAATTCACCCCTCCACTTT. The full variable domain, in which reference TRBV5-4 and TRBJ1-6 provide the parts outside the CDR3, is ETGVTQSPTHLIKTRGQQVTLRCSSQSGHNTVSWYQQALGQGPQFIFQYYREEENGRGNFPPRFSGLQFPNYSSELNVNALELDDSALYLCASSLGWTGNSPLHFGNGTRLTVT.

The chain links TRBV29-1 to TRBJ2-2; D is possibly TRBD2 (6 bases). The CDR3 has 14 amino acids. Looked up from germline, CDR1 is SQVTM and CDR2 is ANQGSEA. V lost 4 bases to trimming and J lost 1 base, with 10 bases between them. CDR3 amino acids: CSVAGGKNTGELFF. The CDR3 DNA reads as TGCAGCGTTGCTGGCGGGAAGAACACCGGGGAGCTGTTTTTT.